These 8 T cell receptor beta chains came from one sample sequenced in a study of blood T cell repertoires in COVID-19 (dated by TCRdb to between 2020 and 2021). Library generation was performed with the immunoSEQ multiplex PCR assay. TCRdb's version of the immuneACCESS table is confined to in-frame rearrangements and falls short of the full clone set. An unresolved V gene accounts for under half of the shortfall where checked; the remainder is of unknown origin. The sample table holds under 250,000 clones, of which roughly 80% were seen once. The ten top clones hold 1.5% to 2% of the sample. Sequencing was carried out using PBMCs or T cells enriched from blood (not recorded which). The receptors come from a man aged 55 to 69 who had recovered from COVID-19.

The V and J genes are TRBV7-9 and TRBJ2-2; 7 positions match TRBD1. V gave up 6 bases and J gave up 5 bases; unmatched junction bases: 6. The CDR3 extends over 14 amino acids. From germline, CDR1 is SEHNR and CDR2 FQNEAQ (reference sequence). The CDR3 sequence is CASRSDRDTGELFF. As DNA, the CDR3 is TGTGCCAGCAGATCCGACAGGGATACCGGGGAGCTGTTTTTT.

The chain carries TRBV27 and TRBJ2-3, with 15 bases lining up with TRBD2. Germline V gene sequence: CDR1 MNHEY, CDR2 SMNVEV (reference sequence). The CDR3 has 16 residues. The junction had 4 bases not matched to a gene; V was cut back by 7 bases and J by 2 bases. CDR3 loop: CASMGTSGGTTDTQYF. The CDR3 nucleotides are TGTGCCAGCATGGGGACTAGCGGGGGGACCACAGATACGCAGTATTTT.

This chain joins TRBV19 and TRBJ1-6, with D uncertain. Trimming took off 4 bases at V and 9 bases at J, with 10 bases between the two ends. The CDR3 is 13 amino acids. Germline V gives CDR1 LNHDA, CDR2 SQIVND (reference sequence). The CDR3 sequence: CASSTGATSPLHF. The CDR3 DNA sequence: TGTGCCAGTAGTACGGGTGCCACTTCACCCCTCCACTTT.

The gene calls are TRBV5-4 and TRBJ2-2, with a possible D match to TRBD2 (7 bases). Germline CDR1 reads SGHNT; CDR2 reads YYREEE (reference sequence). Trimming cost V 0 bases and J 2 bases, with 14 bases left between them. The CDR3 loop spans 17 amino acids. In DNA form, the CDR3 reads TGTGCCAGCAGCTTGGCCTTGGCGGGGGCCAACACCGGGGAGCTGTTTTTT. Translated: CASSLALAGANTGELFF.

This clone appeared once. J is TRBJ1-3 and V is TRBV14; no clear D gene. CDR3 length equals 15 residues. V was cut by 4 bases and J by 9 bases, with 19 bases left in between. The V gene's germline CDR1 is SGHDN and CDR2 FVKESK. The CDR3 is CASSPRLVPESTIYF. In DNA form, the CDR3 reads TGTGCCAGCAGCCCCCGTTTGGTTCCTGAGAGCACCATATATTTT.

This clone was detected only a few times. The chain uses TRBV21-1 and TRBJ1-3; whether TRBD1, the table's D call, matches the DNA was not checked. TRBV21-1 is deemed a pseudogene. This CDR3 comprises 19 residues. CDR3 sequence (DNA): TGTGCCAGCATCAGCAAGAGGGGACAGGGGACCCTCTCTGGAAACACCATATATTTT. Residues: CASISKRGQGTLSGNTIYF.

This sequence joins TRBV7-2 and TRBJ1-4, with D unresolved. This CDR3 has 13 amino acids. CDR1 and CDR2 from the germline V gene are SGHTA and FQGNSA. The germline V and J ends were trimmed by 2 bases and 8 bases, with 9 bases remaining between them. The CDR3 DNA sequence: TGTGCCAGCAGCTTAAACCCGCGGGAAAAACTGTTTTTT. This encodes CASSLNPREKLFF.

V and J are TRBV10-1 and TRBJ2-3; TRBD2 agrees at 15 bases. The V gene end was trimmed by 10 bases and the J gene end by 2 bases; junction bases not matched to a gene: 7. The CDR3 runs to 16 residues. The germline CDR1 and CDR2 sequences are WNHNN and SYGVQD (reference sequence). Here the CDR3 DNA reads TGCGCCATCGGACTAGCGGGGGGGCTAAACACAGATACGCAGTATTTT. This translates into CAIGLAGGLNTDTQYF.